The 5 T cell receptor beta chains presented below share a single source sample, sequenced in a study of PD-1 blockade in classical Hodgkin lymphoma. The data were produced by immunoSEQ multiplex PCR, yet TCRdb's version contains in-frame clones alone and is incomplete. This sample yields approximately 89,000 clones, of which 75% to 85% are seen a single time; approximately 15% belongs to the top ten. The time point was: cycle 4 day 1 (C4D1), after five to seven weeks of nivolumab. Every patient was affected by relapse after autologous stem cell transplantation, while exposure to brentuximab vedotin was not uniform. The input for sequencing was peripheral blood mononuclear cells (PBMCs), taken before the fourth cycle of nivolumab. Receptors were obtained from a human donor with classical Hodgkin lymphoma.

The chain joins TRBV6-6 to TRBJ2-1; 7 bases are shared with TRBD2. This CDR3 has 15 residues. The J segment lost 3 bases and the V segment lost 0 bases, leaving 2 bases of the junction unmatched. Per germline, CDR1 MNHNY and CDR2 SVGAGI (reference sequence). In DNA form, the CDR3 reads TGTGCCAGCAGTTACTCGGGGGACTACTACAATGAGCAGTTCTTC. Protein product: CASSYSGDYYNEQFF.

The CDR3 loop reads CSVERSINYGYTF. The CDR3 nucleotides read TGCAGCGTTGAACGGAGTATTAACTATGGCTACACCTTC. This rearrangement joins TRBV29-1 to TRBJ1-2; D uncertain. Germline CDR1 reads SQVTM; CDR2 reads ANQGSEA. Trimming removed 2 bases at V and 1 base at J, with 8 bases between. The CDR3 contains 13 residues.

The chain joins TRBV30 to TRBJ1-2; D is possibly TRBD1 (6 bases). Germline V gene sequence: CDR1 GTSNPN, CDR2 SVGIG (reference sequence). CDR3 length: 14 amino acids. The ends were cut back, 0 bases at V and 4 bases at J, with 12 bases in the middle. The CDR3 DNA reads as TGTGCCTGGAGTGTGATGGCAGGGGTCTATGGCTACACCTTC. This sequence encodes CAWSVMAGVYGYTF.

This clone was seen a few times. The chain links TRBV7-2 to TRBJ1-2, with 10 bases fitting TRBD1. The CDR3 covers 13 residues. The V gene's germline CDR1 is SGHTA and CDR2 FQGNSA. Losses at the gene ends were 10 bases for V and 7 bases for J; bases not matched to a gene: 9. For the CDR3, the DNA is TGTGCCAAGCCGGGACAGGGGTTTTCTGGCTACACCTTC. The encoded protein is CAKPGQGFSGYTF.

The CDR3 spells CASSPLSRQGAPNEQFF. CDR3 DNA sequence: TGTGCCAGCAGCCCCTTATCGAGACAGGGGGCCCCCAATGAGCAGTTCTTC. J is TRBJ2-1 and V is TRBV5-6; 10 nucleotides agree with TRBD1. The CDR3 totals 17 residues. Per germline, CDR1 SGHDT and CDR2 YYEEEE. Trimming removed 4 bases from V and 6 bases from J; junction bases left unmatched: 13.